Below, 32 T cell receptor beta chains from the same sample are listed, as sequenced in a study of sequential checkpoint blockade in melanoma. The treatment denotes: randomized to nivolumab then ipilimumab (arm A) or the reverse (arm B). TCRdb keeps only in-frame clones here, not all; method: immunoSEQ multiplex PCR. This sample carries 32,000 or so clones, approximately 86% of them seen once, and the ten largest clones take about 20%. Material: CD8+ T cells sorted from blood (inferred from file names), obtained from a patient given nivolumab and ipilimumab in sequence. Receptors originate from a human donor with melanoma.

The gene calls are TRBV30 and TRBJ2-7, with TRBD2 matching over 11 bases. Germline lookup yields CDR1 GTSNPN and CDR2 SVGIG (reference sequence). The CDR3 consists of 11 residues. V gave up 5 bases and J gave up 6 bases; unmatched junction bases: 0. The CDR3 reads CAWGLAGEQYF. DNA of the CDR3: TGTGCCTGGGGACTAGCGGGCGAGCAGTACTTC.

V gene TRBV27 combines with J gene TRBJ1-6, with D possibly matching TRBD1 (5 bases). V lost 2 bases to trimming and J lost 10 bases, with 21 bases between them. The CDR3 extends over 17 amino acids. Germline values: CDR1 MNHEY, CDR2 SMNVEV (reference sequence). DNA for the CDR3: TGTGCCAGCAGTTTAGGGGCAGGATCCGGCCAAACGTCACCCCTCCACTTT. This sequence encodes CASSLGAGSGQTSPLHF.

The chain employs TRBV6-1 and TRBJ1-4, with a tentative D call TRBD1 (6 bases). Trimming shortened V by 2 bases and J by 7 bases, and 17 bases separated the two germline ends. Germline V gene data show CDR1 as MNHNS and CDR2 as SASEGT. The CDR3 is made up of 16 amino acids. The CDR3 bases are TGTGCCAGCAGTGAACCCCGACAGGCGATTCGTGAAAAACTGTTTTTT. It yields the protein CASSEPRQAIREKLFF.

The J gene is TRBJ2-5, the V gene TRBV7-6; 11 bases match TRBD1. V lost 5 bases to trimming and J lost 4 bases; unmatched junction nucleotides: 9. Germline V gene sequence: CDR1 SGHVS, CDR2 FNYEAQ. CDR3 length: 16 residues. The CDR3 coding sequence is TGTGCCAGCAGCCCGGACAGGGGGCTTGCGAGAGAGACCCAGTACTTC. This translates into CASSPDRGLARETQYF.

Sample share makes this clone medium-sized. CDR3 loop: CASSVLGGPVHEQFF. In DNA form, the CDR3 reads TGTGCCAGCAGTGTTCTGGGAGGGCCGGTTCATGAGCAGTTCTTC. This chain joins TRBV2 and TRBJ2-1; TRBD2 matches 7 bases. With V trimmed by 4 bases and J by 8 bases, 11 bases remained unmatched. This CDR3 is 15 amino acids long. The V gene's germline CDR1 is SNHLY and CDR2 FYNNEI.

The V call is TRBV27, the J call TRBJ2-7; 9 bases align to TRBD1. CDR1 and CDR2 from the germline V gene are MNHEY and SMNVEV (reference sequence). V trimming: 5 bases; J trimming: 2 bases; junction bases outside the gene matches: 7. The CDR3 covers 15 residues. The CDR3: CASSPPGQGTYEQYF. The CDR3 nucleotides read TGTGCCAGCAGTCCGCCGGGACAGGGAACCTACGAGCAGTACTTC.

The CDR3, as DNA: TGCGCCAGTAGGGTGGAGGGTACCTATGGCTACACCTTC. As protein: CASRVEGTYGYTF. The chain is built from TRBV4-1 and TRBJ1-2; D ambiguous. The CDR3 sequence is 13 residues long. Trimming took off 9 bases at V and 4 bases at J, with 15 bases between the two ends. Germline CDR1 reads MGHRA; CDR2 reads YSYEKL.

The chain uses TRBV19 and TRBJ1-1; D gene unclear. V lost 5 bases and J lost 6, with 10 bases in between. The CDR3 consists of 12 residues. The germline V gene has CDR1 LNHDA and CDR2 SQIVND (reference sequence). The chain's CDR3 is CASSPPVAEAFF. The CDR3 nucleotides read TGTGCCAGTAGTCCACCGGTCGCTGAAGCTTTCTTT.

V and J are TRBV7-2 and TRBJ1-6; D may be TRBD1 (5 bases). The length of the CDR3 is 14 residues. With 1 base removed from V and 11 bases from J, the gap between germline ends came to 12 bases. Looked up from germline, CDR1 is SGHTA and CDR2 is FQGNSA. The CDR3 loop is CASSLGGRAPPLHF. In nucleotides, the CDR3 is TGTGCCAGCAGCTTAGGCGGCAGGGCCCCACCCCTCCACTTT.

The chain links TRBV27 to TRBJ2-1; D remains ambiguous. Deletions cut 0 bases from V and 5 bases from J, with 5 bases between. The CDR3 covers 13 residues. Germline loops: CDR1 MNHEY, CDR2 SMNVEV (reference sequence). DNA of the CDR3: TGTGCCAGCAGTTTATCAAGCCACAATGAGCAGTTCTTC. Translation gives CASSLSSHNEQFF.

J is TRBJ1-2 and V is TRBV9; TRBD1 might be the D (6 bases). Germline V lookup: CDR1 SGDLS, CDR2 YYNGEE. The CDR3 totals 13 residues. The germline V and J ends were trimmed by 3 bases and 8 bases, with 14 bases remaining between them. The CDR3 is CASSADRPGGYTF. CDR3 DNA: TGTGCCAGCAGCGCCGACAGGCCTGGGGGCTACACCTTC.

The rearrangement uses TRBV28 and TRBJ1-1; D perhaps matches TRBD1 (6 bases). CDR1 and CDR2 (germline): MDHEN, SYDVKM. This CDR3 spans 14 amino acids. V was cut by 4 bases and J by 8 bases, with 17 bases left in between. The CDR3 sequence: CASSWGGGLAEAFF. CDR3 in DNA: TGTGCCAGCAGTTGGGGCGGGGGGCTAGCGGAAGCTTTCTTT.

V gene TRBV19 combines with J gene TRBJ2-1; 11 nucleotides match TRBD2. There are 14 residues in the CDR3. V lost 8 bases, J lost 9 bases, and 9 bases stayed unmatched. Germline V gene lookup returns CDR1 LNHDA and CDR2 SQIVND (reference sequence). The CDR3 DNA is TGTGCCAGTGCACTAGCGGGGGTTATAAGTGAGCAGTTCTTC. This encodes CASALAGVISEQFF. Full variable domain (remainder filled in from reference TRBV19 and TRBJ2-1): DGGITQSPKYLFRKEGQNVTLSCEQNLNHDAMYWYRQDPGQGLRLIYYSQIVNDFQKGDIAEGYSVSREKKESFPLTVTSAQKNPTAFYLCASALAGVISEQFFGPGTRLTVL.

This chain links TRBV27 with TRBJ2-3; a weak D match, TRBD1 (6 bases). Between the trimmed V and J ends, which lost 3 bases and 5 bases, there was a span of 15 bases. Germline V gene sequence: CDR1 MNHEY, CDR2 SMNVEV (reference sequence). The CDR3 covers 15 residues. CDR3 in amino acids: CASSFSPRGGDTQYF. CDR3 in DNA: TGTGCCAGCAGTTTTAGTCCGAGAGGGGGAGATACGCAGTATTTT.

The sample holds a few counts of this clone. This sequence joins TRBV2 and TRBJ2-7, with a tentative D call TRBD1 (6 bases). Trimming left V 4 bases short and J 6 bases short, with 16 bases between. Germline V gene sequence: CDR1 SNHLY, CDR2 FYNNEI. This CDR3 has 14 amino acids. The chain's CDR3 is CASSVQGTKLEQYF. CDR3 nucleotide sequence: TGTGCCAGCAGTGTTCAGGGGACCAAGCTCGAGCAGTACTTC.

The rearrangement uses TRBV7-2 and TRBJ2-5, with TRBD2 matching 7 bases. Germline V gene data show CDR1 as SGHTA and CDR2 as FQGNSA. The CDR3 has 14 amino acids. V lost 5 bases, J lost 5 bases, and 8 bases stayed unmatched. As DNA, the CDR3 is TGTGCCAGCAGCCGAGTGGGCGGGAGCGAGACCCAGTACTTC. Protein product: CASSRVGGSETQYF.

The CDR3 sequence is CASSEGSATGIYEQYF. CDR3 DNA sequence: TGTGCCAGCAGTGAAGGGTCCGCGACAGGGATTTACGAGCAGTACTTC. The rearrangement joins TRBV6-1 to TRBJ2-7; TRBD1 matches at 7 bases. The ends lost 1 base at V and 4 bases at J; junction bases unmatched: 10. The CDR3 is made up of 16 amino acids. Germline V CDR1 and CDR2: MNHNS, SASEGT.

The chain joins TRBV2 to TRBJ1-5, with D perhaps matching TRBD1 (5 bases). The CDR3 loop spans 14 amino acids. CDR1 and CDR2 (germline): SNHLY, FYNNEI. Trimming removed 7 bases from V and 5 bases from J, with 15 bases in between. CDR3 sequence reads: CASNPGGGDQPQHF. CDR3 sequence (DNA): TGTGCCAGCAATCCCGGGGGAGGGGATCAGCCCCAGCATTTT.

The chain employs TRBV28 and TRBJ1-2; 9 nucleotides agree with TRBD1. This CDR3 spans 14 amino acids. V dropped 6 bases and J dropped 6; count of bases not matched to a gene: 8. Germline V gene data show CDR1 as MDHEN and CDR2 as SYDVKM. CDR3 sequence (DNA): TGTGCCAGCAGCCAGAGGACAGGGGTTCATGGCTACACCTTC. It encodes CASSQRTGVHGYTF.

The chain uses TRBV4-3 and TRBJ1-2; 10 bases line up with TRBD1. Trimming took 0 bases from V and 6 from J; bases not matched to a gene: 4. This CDR3 comprises 15 residues. Germline V gives CDR1 LGHNA, CDR2 YSLEER. CDR3 loop: CASSQDLGQGNGYTF. CDR3 DNA: TGCGCCAGCAGCCAAGATTTGGGACAGGGGAATGGCTACACCTTC.

The rearrangement uses TRBV27 and TRBJ1-2, with D unclear. V lost 2 bases, J lost 7 bases, and 11 bases lay in between. This CDR3 contains 13 residues. Germline V gene sequence: CDR1 MNHEY, CDR2 SMNVEV (reference sequence). CDR3 region: CASSLSVGSGYTF. CDR3 nucleotides: TGTGCCAGCAGTTTAAGCGTGGGTTCTGGCTACACCTTC.

The rearrangement links TRBV10-3 to TRBJ2-5; the match to TRBD1 covers 8 bases. Per germline, CDR1 ENHRY and CDR2 SYGVKD. The junction had 4 bases not matched to a gene; V was cut back by 0 bases and J by 4 bases. The CDR3 spans 15 residues. The CDR3 is CAISESRGRGETQYF. Written as DNA, the CDR3 is TGTGCCATCAGTGAGTCCAGGGGGCGGGGAGAGACCCAGTACTTC.

Only a few counts were recorded for this clone. V and J are TRBV19 and TRBJ1-2; maybe TRBD1 (5 bases). The CDR3 runs 15 residues. In germline, CDR1 is LNHDA, CDR2 SQIVND (reference sequence). Trimming cost V 7 bases and J 3 bases, with 18 bases left between them. The CDR3 here is CASTPPKGRDYGYTF. The CDR3 bases are TGTGCCAGTACCCCCCCGAAGGGGAGGGACTATGGCTACACCTTC.

The chain links TRBV4-1 to TRBJ1-1; 7 bases are a match to TRBD1. V gave up 1 base and J gave up 4 bases; unmatched junction bases: 3. This CDR3 has 14 residues. Looked up from germline, CDR1 is MGHRA and CDR2 is YSYEKL. Here the CDR3 DNA reads TGCGCCAGCAGCCAAGCTACAGGGGTCACTGAAGCTTTCTTT. Translating it yields CASSQATGVTEAFF.

This chain uses TRBV28 with TRBJ2-7; unclear D gene. Trimming pared 5 bases from V and 7 bases from J, leaving 21 bases between. This CDR3 region has 15 residues. Germline V gives CDR1 MDHEN, CDR2 SYDVKM. The CDR3 reads CASSPPDGSYLEQYF. The DNA of the CDR3 is TGTGCCAGCAGTCCCCCCGACGGGTCGTACTTGGAGCAGTACTTC.

The chain combines TRBV9 with TRBJ2-7; TRBD1 matches at 8 bases. The CDR3 has 15 residues. V was pared by 0 bases and J by 4 bases, with 6 bases of the junction left unmatched. From germline, CDR1 is SGDLS and CDR2 YYNGEE. CDR3: CASSVGGDRLYEQYF. The CDR3 nucleotides read TGTGCCAGCAGCGTAGGAGGGGACAGGCTATACGAGCAGTACTTC. Full variable domain (remainder filled in from reference TRBV9 and TRBJ2-7): DSGVTQTPKHLITATGQRVTLRCSPRSGDLSVYWYQQSLDQGLQFLIQYYNGEERAKGNILERFSAQQFPDLHSELNLSSLELGDSALYFCASSVGGDRLYEQYFGPGTRLTVT.

V is TRBV27 and J is TRBJ1-2, with TRBD1 matching over 10 bases. Looked up from germline, CDR1 is MNHEY and CDR2 is SMNVEV (reference sequence). The CDR3 has 12 amino acids. The V segment lost 10 bases and the J segment 5 bases; nucleotides outside the gene matches: 4. CDR3 bases: TGTGCCATCAGACAGGGGGCATATGGCTACACCTTC. It codes for CAIRQGAYGYTF.

V is TRBV27 and J is TRBJ1-2; D is perhaps TRBD1 (6 bases). The CDR3 spans 13 residues. Germline values: CDR1 MNHEY, CDR2 SMNVEV (reference sequence). V gave up 5 bases and J gave up 4 bases, with 11 bases separating them. This CDR3 reads CASSQNRVYGYTF. DNA for the CDR3: TGTGCCAGCAGTCAAAACAGGGTCTATGGCTACACCTTC.

The rearrangement links TRBV15 to TRBJ2-3; TRBD2 aligns across 10 bases. V dropped 0 bases and J dropped 6; count of bases not matched to a gene: 6. Germline-derived CDR1 and CDR2 are LNHNV and YYDKDF (reference sequence). The CDR3 loop spans 16 amino acids. The CDR3 reads CATSRDWSGRADTQYF. The CDR3, as DNA: TGTGCCACCAGCAGAGATTGGAGCGGGAGGGCCGATACGCAGTATTTT.

The CDR3 DNA follows: TGTGCCAGTAAGAGGCTCAATCAGCCCCAGCATTTT. It specifies CASKRLNQPQHF. This sequence joins TRBV19 and TRBJ1-5, with D unresolved. Trimming removed 7 bases at V and 3 bases at J, with 7 bases between. Germline assignment: CDR1 LNHDA and CDR2 SQIVND (reference sequence). CDR3 length equals 12 residues.

The rearrangement joins TRBV28 to TRBJ1-2; TRBD1 agrees at 9 bases. The CDR3 totals 14 residues. V shed 10 bases and J 7 bases; nucleotides not matched to a gene: 13. The V gene's germline CDR1 is MDHEN and CDR2 SYDVKM. The CDR3: CATGTGISPIGYTF. In DNA, the CDR3 is TGTGCCACAGGGACAGGGATTAGCCCTATTGGCTACACCTTC.

This clone was detected a few times. The rearrangement uses TRBV4-1 and TRBJ1-4; 8 bases fit TRBD1. The J segment lost 14 bases and the V segment lost 4 bases, leaving 12 bases of the junction unmatched. Germline V lookup: CDR1 MGHRA, CDR2 YSYEKL. This CDR3 has 14 amino acids. CDR3 DNA: TGCGCCAGCAGCCCCCGGACAGGGAGGTACGGGCTGTTTTTT. Protein product: CASSPRTGRYGLFF.